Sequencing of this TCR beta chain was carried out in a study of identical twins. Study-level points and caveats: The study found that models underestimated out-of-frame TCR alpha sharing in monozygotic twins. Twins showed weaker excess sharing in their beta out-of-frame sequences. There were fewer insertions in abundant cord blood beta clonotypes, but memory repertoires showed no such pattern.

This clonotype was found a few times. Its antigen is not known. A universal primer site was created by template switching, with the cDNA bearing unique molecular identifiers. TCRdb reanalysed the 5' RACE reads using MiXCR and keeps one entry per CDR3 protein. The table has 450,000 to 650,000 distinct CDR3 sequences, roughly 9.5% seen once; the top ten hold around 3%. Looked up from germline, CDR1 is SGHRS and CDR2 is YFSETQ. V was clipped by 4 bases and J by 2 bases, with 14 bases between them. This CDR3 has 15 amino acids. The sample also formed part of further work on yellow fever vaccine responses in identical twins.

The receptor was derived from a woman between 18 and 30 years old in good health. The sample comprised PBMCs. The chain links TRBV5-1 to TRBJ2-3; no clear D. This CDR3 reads CASSAVQVTTDTQYF. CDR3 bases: TGCGCCAGCAGCGCGGTTCAGGTTACCACAGATACGCAGTATTTT.